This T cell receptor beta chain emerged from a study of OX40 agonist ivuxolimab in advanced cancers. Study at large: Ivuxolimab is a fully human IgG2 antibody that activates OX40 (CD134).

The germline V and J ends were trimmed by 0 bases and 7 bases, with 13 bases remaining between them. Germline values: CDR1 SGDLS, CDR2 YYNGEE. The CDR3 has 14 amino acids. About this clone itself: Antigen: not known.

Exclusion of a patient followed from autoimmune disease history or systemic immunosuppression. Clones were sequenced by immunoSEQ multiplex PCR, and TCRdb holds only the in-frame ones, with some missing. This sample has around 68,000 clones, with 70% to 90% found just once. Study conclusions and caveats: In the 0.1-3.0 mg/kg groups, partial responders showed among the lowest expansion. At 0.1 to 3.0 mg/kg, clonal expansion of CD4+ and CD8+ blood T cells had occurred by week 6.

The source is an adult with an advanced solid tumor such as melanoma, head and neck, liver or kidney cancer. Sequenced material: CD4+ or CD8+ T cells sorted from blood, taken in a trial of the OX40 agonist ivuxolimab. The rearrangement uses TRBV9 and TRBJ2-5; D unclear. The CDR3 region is CASSVDQAAGTQYF. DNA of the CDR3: TGTGCCAGCAGCGTAGACCAGGCGGCAGGGACCCAGTACTTC.